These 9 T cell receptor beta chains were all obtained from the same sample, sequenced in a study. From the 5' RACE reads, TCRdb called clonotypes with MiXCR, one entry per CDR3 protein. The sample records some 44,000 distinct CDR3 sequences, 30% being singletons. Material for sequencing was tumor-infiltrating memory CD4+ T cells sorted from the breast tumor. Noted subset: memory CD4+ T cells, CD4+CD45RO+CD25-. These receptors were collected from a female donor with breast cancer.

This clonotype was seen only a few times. In nucleotides, the CDR3 is TGTGCCAGCAGTTACTCACGCGCGGACGCTAACTATGGCTACACCTTC. Protein product: CASSYSRADANYGYTF. The chain joins TRBV6-5 to TRBJ1-2, with D hard to call. This CDR3 is built from 16 residues. Germline V gene lookup returns CDR1 MNHEY and CDR2 SVGAGI. Trimming cost V 0 bases and J 0 bases, with 11 bases left between them.

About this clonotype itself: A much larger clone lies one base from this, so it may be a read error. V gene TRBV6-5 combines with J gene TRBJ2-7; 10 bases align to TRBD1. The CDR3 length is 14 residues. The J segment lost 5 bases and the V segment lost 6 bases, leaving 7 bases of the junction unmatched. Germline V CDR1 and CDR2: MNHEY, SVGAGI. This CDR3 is CASRRQGASHEQYF. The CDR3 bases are TGTGCCAGCAGACGACAGGGGGCCTCTCACGAGCAGTACTTC.

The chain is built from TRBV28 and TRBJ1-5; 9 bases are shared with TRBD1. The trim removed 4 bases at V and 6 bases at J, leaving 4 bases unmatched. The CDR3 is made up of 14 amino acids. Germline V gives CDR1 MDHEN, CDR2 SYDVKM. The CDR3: CASSYDRGGQPQHF. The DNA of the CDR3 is TGTGCCAGCAGTTATGACAGGGGGGGTCAGCCCCAGCATTTT.

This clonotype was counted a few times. For the CDR3, the DNA is TGCGCCAGCAGCCTAGCGTTTACTAGCACAGATACGCAGTATTTT. It yields the protein CASSLAFTSTDTQYF. The chain combines TRBV5-1 with TRBJ2-3; D is perhaps TRBD2 (6 bases). CDR1 is SGHRS and CDR2 is YFSETQ in the germline V gene. V shed 4 bases and J shed 0 bases, with 12 bases lying between them. This CDR3 comprises 15 residues.

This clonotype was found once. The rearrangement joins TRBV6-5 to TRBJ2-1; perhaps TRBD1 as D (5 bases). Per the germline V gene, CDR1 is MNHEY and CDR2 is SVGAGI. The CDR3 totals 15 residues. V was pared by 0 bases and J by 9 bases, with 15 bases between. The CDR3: CASSYSMSGASEQFF. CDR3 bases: TGTGCCAGCAGTTACTCGATGAGTGGGGCTAGTGAGCAGTTCTTC.

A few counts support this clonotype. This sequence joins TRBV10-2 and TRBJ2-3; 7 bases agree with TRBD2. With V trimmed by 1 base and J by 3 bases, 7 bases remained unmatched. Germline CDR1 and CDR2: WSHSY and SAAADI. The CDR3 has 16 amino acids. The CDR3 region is CASSELGGSVTDTQYF. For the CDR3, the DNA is TGCGCCAGCAGTGAGTTGGGCGGGAGTGTGACAGATACGCAGTATTTT.

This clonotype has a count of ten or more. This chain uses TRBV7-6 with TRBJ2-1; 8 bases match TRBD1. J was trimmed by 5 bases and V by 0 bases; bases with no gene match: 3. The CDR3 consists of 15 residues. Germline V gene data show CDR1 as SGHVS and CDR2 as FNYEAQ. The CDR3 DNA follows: TGTGCCAGCAGCTTAGCCATGGACAGGGACAATGAGCAGTTCTTC. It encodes CASSLAMDRDNEQFF.

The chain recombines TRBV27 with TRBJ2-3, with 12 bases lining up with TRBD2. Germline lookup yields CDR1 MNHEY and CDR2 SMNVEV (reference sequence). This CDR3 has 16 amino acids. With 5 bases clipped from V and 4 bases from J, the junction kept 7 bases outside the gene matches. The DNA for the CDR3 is TGTGCCAGCAGTCCCATACTAGCGGGGGGACCAGATACGCAGTATTTT. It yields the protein CASSPILAGGPDTQYF.

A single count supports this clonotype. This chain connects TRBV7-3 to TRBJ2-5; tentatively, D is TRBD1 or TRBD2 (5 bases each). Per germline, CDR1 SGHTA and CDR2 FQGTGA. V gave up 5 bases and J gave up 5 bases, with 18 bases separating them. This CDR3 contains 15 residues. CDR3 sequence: CASSAPGTQSETQYF. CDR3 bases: TGTGCCAGCAGCGCCCCCGGGACCCAGTCCGAGACCCAGTACTTC.